A single sample is the source of the 5 T cell receptor beta chains below, sequenced in a study of shared clonotypes between healthy human individuals. The data were produced by immunoSEQ multiplex PCR, yet TCRdb's version contains in-frame clones alone and is incomplete. The sample includes roughly 2.2 million clones, 85% to 95% seen only once; the top ten take about 0.39%. Sequencing used naive CD4+ T cells from PBMCs. Subset indicated: CD45RA+ positively selected. Receptors originate from a man between 18 and 35 years old in good health. Some clones in this sample may be carry-over from other donors' samples.

This clone appeared a single time. V usage is TRBV10-3 and J usage is TRBJ1-6, with no clear D. Per the germline V gene, CDR1 is ENHRY and CDR2 is SYGVKD. V dropped 11 bases and J dropped 0 bases, with 14 bases sitting between them. This CDR3 comprises 15 residues. The CDR3 is CAGSPGDSYNSPLHF. Here the CDR3 DNA reads TGTGCCGGGTCGCCGGGAGACTCCTATAATTCACCCCTCCACTTT.

This clone was recorded once. The V and J genes are TRBV11-2 and TRBJ2-1; the D gene is possibly TRBD1 (6 bases). The CDR3 runs 15 residues. Germline lookup yields CDR1 SGHAT and CDR2 FQNNGV. V lost 5 bases and J 7 bases, leaving 18 bases between the germline ends. This CDR3 is CASSPRTKQGNEQFF. CDR3 in DNA: TGTGCCAGCAGCCCCCGAACGAAACAGGGAAATGAGCAGTTCTTC.

V gene TRBV5-6 combines with J gene TRBJ2-2; no clear D. The CDR3 is made up of 14 amino acids. Germline loops: CDR1 SGHDT, CDR2 YYEEEE. Trimming took off 1 base at V and 0 bases at J, with 4 bases between the two ends. CDR3 region: CASSLNPNTGELFF. CDR3 coding DNA: TGTGCCAGCAGCTTGAATCCGAACACCGGGGAGCTGTTTTTT.

The V and J genes are TRBV6-6 and TRBJ2-4; D is unresolved. The CDR3 totals 12 residues. Germline CDR1 MNHNY, CDR2 SVGAGI (reference sequence). Between the trimmed V and J ends, which lost 2 bases and 10 bases, there was a span of 9 bases. CDR3 sequence: CASSYRTLIQYF. CDR3 nucleotide sequence: TGTGCCAGCAGTTACCGGACCCTTATTCAGTACTTC.

The CDR3 protein is CASRGQGRGQPQHF. CDR3 DNA sequence: TGTGCCAGCAGGGGACAGGGAAGGGGGCAGCCCCAGCATTTT. V gene TRBV6-5 combines with J gene TRBJ1-5, with 9 bases fitting TRBD1. J gave up 7 bases and V 6 bases, and 7 bases lay outside the gene matches. This CDR3 spans 14 amino acids. Germline CDR1 MNHEY, CDR2 SVGAGI.